These 10 T cell receptor beta chains originate from one sample sequenced in a study of radiotherapy plus CTLA-4 blockade in lung cancer (dated by TCRdb to about 2018). Library prep was done by the immunoSEQ multiplex PCR assay. The table comes from immuneACCESS by way of TCRdb, which keeps in-frame sequences with V and J called. Part of the clones is missing from these tables; in studies checked, under half for an unresolved V gene and the rest for unknown reasons. This sample comprises roughly 100,000 clones, around four fifths of them detected only once. Nearly 3.5% of the sample is in the top ten clones. The material was peripheral blood, obtained from a patient treated with radiotherapy plus ipilimumab. The receptors were sampled from a human donor with non-small cell lung cancer who had a partial response to radiotherapy plus ipilimumab.

J is TRBJ1-2 and V is TRBV5-4, with D perhaps TRBD1 (5 bases). Germline V CDR1 and CDR2: SGHNT, YYREEE (reference sequence). Trimming left V 2 bases short and J 1 base short, with 12 bases between. CDR3 length equals 15 residues. This chain's CDR3 is CASSLPRQGNYGYTF. The DNA for the CDR3 is TGTGCCAGCAGCTTACCTAGGCAGGGTAACTATGGCTACACCTTC.

The chain has TRBV5-1 and TRBJ1-1, with D tentatively TRBD1 (5 bases). Trimming cost V 1 base and J 0 bases, with 7 bases left between them. The germline V gene encodes CDR1 SGHRS and CDR2 YFSETQ. The CDR3 consists of 14 residues. The CDR3 loop is CASSLRDLNTEAFF. The CDR3 bases are TGCGCCAGCAGCTTGAGGGACTTGAACACTGAAGCTTTCTTT.

The J gene is TRBJ2-5, the V gene TRBV27, with 7 positions matching TRBD1. This CDR3 region has 13 residues. Germline V gene sequence: CDR1 MNHEY, CDR2 SMNVEV (reference sequence). The V segment lost 3 bases and the J segment 8 bases; nucleotides outside the gene matches: 6. The CDR3 nucleotides read TGTGCCAGCAGTTTGGAAAGGGGGCAAACCCAGTACTTC. As protein: CASSLERGQTQYF.

This clone was observed a single time. The chain has TRBV7-9 and TRBJ2-7; 7 bases line up with TRBD1. Germline CDR1 is SEHNR and CDR2 is FQNEAQ (reference sequence). J lost 3 bases, V lost 11 bases, and 22 bases had no gene match. The CDR3 is 17 residues long. The CDR3, as DNA: TGTGCCGCCTCAGATGATTCCTCCGGGACAGCCCTCTACGAGCAGTACTTC. Its translation is CAASDDSSGTALYEQYF.

Written as DNA, the CDR3 is TGTGCCAGCAGCTTCTATAGCGGGGACAACACCGGGGAGCTGTTTTTT. Its protein product is CASSFYSGDNTGELFF. The chain combines TRBV7-7 with TRBJ2-2; 8 bases fit TRBD2. The CDR3 length is 16 residues. V was pared by 3 bases and J by 2 bases, with 5 bases of the junction left unmatched. Germline loops: CDR1 SSHAT, CDR2 FNYEAQ (reference sequence).

This clone occurred a few times. The gene calls are TRBV7-2 and TRBJ2-1; 8 nucleotides match TRBD1. The CDR3 is 16 amino acids. Germline V lookup: CDR1 SGHTA, CDR2 FQGNSA. Trimming removed 5 bases from V and 1 base from J; junction bases left unmatched: 7. The CDR3 DNA follows: TGTGCCAGCAGCCCGAGACAGGGGCAATCCTACAATGAGCAGTTCTTC. Residues: CASSPRQGQSYNEQFF.

This rearrangement joins TRBV7-9 to TRBJ2-5, with D possibly TRBD1 on 5 matching bases. The DNA end lines up better with TRBJ2-7; the J call may be wrong. The CDR3 is made up of 14 amino acids. Germline assignment: CDR1 SEHNR and CDR2 FQNEAQ (reference sequence). CDR3 nucleotides: TGTGCCAGCGGCGGCGCACAGGCCCTCGGCGAGCAGTACTTC. It is translated as CASGGAQALGEQYF.

In nucleotides, the CDR3 is TGTGCCAGCAGTCTAACCCGGGACTCCATTTCCTACGAGCAGTACTTC. Its protein product is CASSLTRDSISYEQYF. The rearrangement uses TRBV2 and TRBJ2-7; tentatively, D is TRBD2 (6 bases). V dropped 5 bases and J dropped 1 base, with 18 bases sitting between them. CDR1 is SNHLY and CDR2 is FYNNEI in the germline V gene. The CDR3 length is 16 residues. The whole variable domain, filled in from reference TRBV2 and TRBJ2-7, reads EPEVTQTPSHQVTQMGQEVILRCVPISNHLYFYWYRQILGQKVEFLVSFYNNEISEKSEIFDDQFSVERPDGSNFTLKIRSTKLEDSAMYFCASSLTRDSISYEQYFGPGTRLTVT.

With regard to this clone: The identical CDR3 is also encoded by other nucleotide sequences in the sample. This sequence joins TRBV18 and TRBJ1-2, with D perhaps matching TRBD1 (5 bases). The CDR3 has 16 amino acids. Germline CDR1 reads KGHSH; CDR2 reads LQKENI. The germline V and J ends were trimmed by 2 bases and 1 base, with 14 bases remaining between them. CDR3 in DNA: TGTGCCAGCTCACCAAATCGGCAGGGTAGTAACTATGGCTACACCTTC. Translation gives CASSPNRQGSNYGYTF.

The chain employs TRBV6-5 and TRBJ2-7, with D possibly TRBD2 on 5 matching bases. Germline CDR1 reads MNHEY; CDR2 reads SVGAGI. This CDR3 is 14 amino acids long. The V end lost 2 bases, the J end lost 3 bases, and 11 bases lay between the germline ends. The CDR3 DNA sequence: TGTGCCAGCAGTTACACAAGCGGTAACTACGAGCAGTACTTC. Protein: CASSYTSGNYEQYF.